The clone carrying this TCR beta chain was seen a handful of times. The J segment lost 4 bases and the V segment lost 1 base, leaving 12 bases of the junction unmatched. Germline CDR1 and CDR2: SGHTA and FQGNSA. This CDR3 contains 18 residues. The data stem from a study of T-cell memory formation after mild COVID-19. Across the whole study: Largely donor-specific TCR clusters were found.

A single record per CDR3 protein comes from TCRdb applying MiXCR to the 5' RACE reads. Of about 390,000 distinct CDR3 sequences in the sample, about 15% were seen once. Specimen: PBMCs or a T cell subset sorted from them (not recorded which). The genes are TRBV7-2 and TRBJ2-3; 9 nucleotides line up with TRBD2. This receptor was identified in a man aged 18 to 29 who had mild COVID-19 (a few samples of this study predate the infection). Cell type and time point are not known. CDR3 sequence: CASSLVSSGGSSADTQYF. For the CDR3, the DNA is TGTGCCAGCAGCTTAGTATCAAGCGGGGGGTCTAGTGCAGATACGCAGTATTTT.